Below, 17 T cell receptor beta chains from the same sample are listed, as sequenced in a study of blood T cell repertoires in COVID-19. The data were produced by immunoSEQ multiplex PCR, yet TCRdb's version contains in-frame clones alone and is incomplete. This table has around 260,000 clones, roughly 90% appearing once. The material sequenced was peripheral blood. Receptors originate from a woman between 35 and 50 years old who had recovered from COVID-19.

The V and J genes are TRBV10-3 and TRBJ2-6, with TRBD2 matching over 8 bases. Germline CDR1 and CDR2: ENHRY and SYGVKD. V was pared by 10 bases and J by 0 bases, with 11 bases of the junction left unmatched. CDR3 length equals 17 residues. The CDR3 reads CATRGGLVSSGANVLTF. CDR3 DNA sequence: TGTGCCACCCGGGGGGGCCTGGTTAGCTCTGGGGCCAACGTCCTGACTTTC.

The gene calls are TRBV28 and TRBJ2-1, with 11 positions matching TRBD1. V was pared by 6 bases and J by 10 bases, with 8 bases of the junction left unmatched. The CDR3 has 14 residues. The germline gives CDR1 MDHEN, CDR2 SYDVKM. In DNA, the CDR3 is TGTGCCAGCAGAACGGGACAGGGGGTGTTGGAGCAGTTCTTC. Translation gives CASRTGQGVLEQFF.

The rearrangement uses TRBV27 and TRBJ2-4; 7 bases fit TRBD1. The V gene end was trimmed by 0 bases and the J gene end by 4 bases; junction bases not matched to a gene: 0. CDR3 length equals 14 residues. In germline, CDR1 is MNHEY, CDR2 SMNVEV (reference sequence). The CDR3 DNA reads as TGTGCCAGCAGTTTATCGGGACAGAAAAACATTCAGTACTTC. Its translation: CASSLSGQKNIQYF.

The rearrangement uses TRBV6-5 and TRBJ2-6; no reliable D call. The CDR3 spans 16 residues. Germline CDR1 and CDR2: MNHEY and SVGAGI. The V gene lost 4 bases and the J gene lost 0 bases, with 10 bases spanning the gap. CDR3 nucleotide sequence: TGTGCCAGCAGTTCCAATACAGCCTCTGGGGCCAACGTCCTGACTTTC. Protein sequence: CASSSNTASGANVLTF.

This chain uses TRBV29-1 with TRBJ2-2; D possibly corresponds to TRBD2 (5 bases). V was shortened by 4 bases and J by 5 bases, with 5 bases between the two germline ends. Per germline, CDR1 SQVTM and CDR2 ANQGSEA. The CDR3 is 11 amino acids. CDR3 loop: CSVAGTGELFF. CDR3 nucleotides: TGCAGCGTTGCGGGGACCGGGGAGCTGTTTTTT.

This chain joins TRBV2 and TRBJ1-5; D not certain. V lost 6 bases to trimming and J lost 2 bases, with 11 bases between them. CDR3 length: 14 amino acids. In germline, CDR1 is SNHLY, CDR2 FYNNEI. CDR3 in DNA: TGTGCCAGCAGCGAATCAGAGGGCAATCAGCCCCAGCATTTT. Its translation is CASSESEGNQPQHF.

This clone has a handful of counts. This chain joins TRBV24-1 and TRBJ1-2; D not certain. Trimming took 0 bases from V and 2 from J, leaving 6 bases between them. This CDR3 comprises 14 residues. Germline CDR1 reads KGHDR; CDR2 reads SFDVKD. The DNA for the CDR3 is TGTGCCACCAGTGATTTGTGGGCGAACTATGGCTACACCTTC. It codes for CATSDLWANYGYTF.

The gene calls are TRBV19 and TRBJ1-6; D unresolved. CDR1 LNHDA and CDR2 SQIVND come from the germline V gene (reference sequence). This CDR3 comprises 16 residues. This chain's CDR3 is CMCLLLVGQENSPLHF. CDR3 bases: TGTATGTGTCTGCTTTTAGTTGGGCAAGAAAATTCACCCCTCCACTTT.

The V gene is TRBV5-4, the J gene TRBJ2-3; the match to TRBD2 covers 10 bases. CDR3 length: 16 amino acids. Germline CDR1 SGHNT, CDR2 YYREEE (reference sequence). V was pared by 0 bases and J by 4 bases, with 5 bases of the junction left unmatched. CDR3 coding DNA: TGTGCCAGCAGCTTGGGAGCTAGCGGGAGTTCAGATACGCAGTATTTT. Translation: CASSLGASGSSDTQYF.

This clone was recorded only once. The sample holds other DNA sequences that translate to the same CDR3. The chain couples TRBV14 to TRBJ1-1, with D possibly TRBD1 on 5 matching bases. Per the germline V gene, CDR1 is SGHDN and CDR2 is FVKESK. Trimming removed 6 bases from V and 6 bases from J, with 23 bases in between. This CDR3 region has 16 residues. Here the CDR3 reads CASSPRTPGSGSEAFF. CDR3 sequence (DNA): TGTGCCAGCAGTCCCCGAACTCCAGGGTCTGGTTCTGAAGCTTTCTTT.

The chain carries TRBV2 and TRBJ2-7, with a tentative D call TRBD1 (6 bases). V lost 6 bases to trimming and J lost 1 base, with 13 bases between them. This CDR3 region has 14 residues. Germline V gene lookup returns CDR1 SNHLY and CDR2 FYNNEI. The CDR3 DNA reads TGTGCCAGCAGCGAACAGGGCCCGTCCTACGAGCAGTACTTC. Its translation: CASSEQGPSYEQYF.

The chain carries TRBV14 and TRBJ2-5; 9 bases are shared with TRBD2. The J segment lost 5 bases and the V segment lost 3 bases, leaving 7 bases of the junction unmatched. This CDR3 is built from 15 residues. Germline V lookup: CDR1 SGHDN, CDR2 FVKESK. The DNA for the CDR3 is TGTGCCAGCAGCCAGGTAGCGGGAGCGGGGGAGACCCAGTACTTC. It is translated as CASSQVAGAGETQYF.

The rearrangement links TRBV19 to TRBJ1-1, with a tentative D call TRBD1 (5 bases). Germline-derived CDR1 and CDR2 are LNHDA and SQIVND (reference sequence). The V end was cut by 5 bases, the J end by 5 bases, with 18 bases between. The CDR3 consists of 15 residues. CDR3 in amino acids: CASSPQDGARTEAFF. The CDR3, as DNA: TGTGCCAGTAGTCCCCAGGATGGGGCAAGGACTGAAGCTTTCTTT.

V is TRBV6-5 and J is TRBJ1-5, with 9 bases matching TRBD1. With 6 bases clipped from V and 4 bases from J, the junction kept 7 bases outside the gene matches. Germline V lookup: CDR1 MNHEY, CDR2 SVGAGI. This CDR3 is 15 amino acids long. In nucleotides, the CDR3 is TGTGCCAGCAGCCAAACGGGACAGGGAAATCAGCCCCAGCATTTT. Protein sequence: CASSQTGQGNQPQHF.

The chain carries TRBV25-1 and TRBJ1-1; TRBD1 matches at 8 bases. The CDR3 is 12 residues long. V was pared by 8 bases and J by 11 bases, with 10 bases of the junction left unmatched. The germline gives CDR1 MGHDK, CDR2 SYGVNS. CDR3 nucleotide sequence: TGTGCCAGCCGGACAGGGAGTGGCTGGGCTTTCTTT. The encoded protein is CASRTGSGWAFF.

The chain employs TRBV7-9 and TRBJ2-5; no reliable D call. The length of the CDR3 is 13 residues. From germline, CDR1 is SEHNR and CDR2 FQNEAQ (reference sequence). The V gene lost 5 bases and the J gene lost 5 bases, with 12 bases spanning the gap. The CDR3: CASSSSSGETQYF. The DNA of the CDR3 is TGTGCCAGCAGCAGTTCTAGTGGCGAGACCCAGTACTTC.

CDR3 in amino acids: CASSYAGEETQYF. The CDR3 bases are TGTGCCAGCAGTTACGCCGGGGAGGAGACCCAGTACTTC. The gene calls are TRBV6-5 and TRBJ2-5; TRBD2 might be the D (5 bases). The CDR3 has 13 residues. Per germline, CDR1 MNHEY and CDR2 SVGAGI. V gave up 2 bases and J gave up 5 bases, with 9 bases separating them.